The 14 T cell receptor beta chains below all came from one sample that was sequenced in a study of identical twins. From the 5' RACE reads, TCRdb called clonotypes with MiXCR, one entry per CDR3 protein. This sample has 500,000 to 650,000 distinct CDR3 sequences, with 7% to 7.5% found just once. Separately, the same data were catalogued under a study of yellow fever vaccine responses in identical twins.

Sequencing was done on a sample of PBMCs. The source is a woman younger than 35 in good health.

This clonotype was found many times. One junction end does not reproduce the germline sequence, and a read error may be involved. The chain uses TRBV11-2 and TRBJ1-2; no clear D. Germline CDR1 SGHAT, CDR2 FQNNGV. The CDR3 extends over 9 amino acids. The CDR3 here is CASSPGRPF. In nucleotides, the CDR3 is TGTGCCAGCAGCCCTGGAAGGCCCTTC. Complete variable domain (other parts from reference TRBV11-2 and TRBJ1-2): EAGVAQSPRYKIIEKRQSVAFWCNPISGHATLYWYQQILGQGPKLLIQFQNNGVVDDSQLPKDRFSAERLKGVDSTLKIQPAKLEDSAVYLCASSPGRPFGSGTRLTVV.

The chain combines TRBV2 with TRBJ2-7; D gene unclear. CDR3 length: 13 residues. Trimming removed 7 bases from V and 7 bases from J, with 17 bases in between. Germline V lookup: CDR1 SNHLY, CDR2 FYNNEI. The CDR3 DNA reads TGTGCCAGCACCCCCTGGCTAGAGTGGGAGCAGTACTTC. It encodes CASTPWLEWEQYF.

This clonotype came up a few times. The chain recombines TRBV28 with TRBJ2-1; 8 nucleotides align to TRBD1. Germline CDR1 reads MDHEN; CDR2 reads SYDVKM. Trimming removed 4 bases from V and 3 bases from J; junction bases left unmatched: 5. The CDR3 runs 15 residues. As DNA, the CDR3 is TGTGCCAGCAGTTCCTCGGACAGGGACTACAATGAGCAGTTCTTC. This translates into CASSSSDRDYNEQFF. The entire variable domain, with the rest obtained from reference TRBV28 and TRBJ2-1, is as follows: DVKVTQSSRYLVKRTGEKVFLECVQDMDHENMFWYRQDPGLGLRLIYFSYDVKMKEKGDIPEGYSVSREKKERFSLILESASTNQTSMYLCASSSSDRDYNEQFFGPGTRLTVL.

This clonotype showed up just a few times. The V call is TRBV10-2, the J call TRBJ2-7; a weak D match, TRBD1 (6 bases). Trimming left V 6 bases short and J 1 base short, with 10 bases between. The CDR3 spans 13 residues. The germline V gene encodes CDR1 WSHSY and CDR2 SAAADI. In nucleotides, the CDR3 is TGCGCCAGCAGCGAAGACAGGTCCTACGAGCAGTACGTC. Residues: CASSEDRSYEQYV.

This clonotype was observed many times. The chain has TRBV5-1 and TRBJ2-3, with D maybe TRBD2 (6 bases). The germline CDR1 and CDR2 sequences are SGHRS and YFSETQ. This CDR3 has 16 amino acids. The ends were cut back, 4 bases at V and 0 bases at J, with 15 bases in the middle. The CDR3, as DNA: TGCGCCAGCAGCATGGTGGCGGGGAGTAGCACAGATACGCAGTATTTT. Translated: CASSMVAGSSTDTQYF. Full variable domain (missing parts from reference TRBV5-1 and TRBJ2-3): KAGVTQTPRYLIKTRGQQVTLSCSPISGHRSVSWYQQTPGQGLQFLFEYFSETQRNKGNFPGRFSGRQFSNSRSEMNVSTLELGDSALYLCASSMVAGSSTDTQYFGPGTRLTVL.

This clonotype was seen many times. This rearrangement joins TRBV20-1 to TRBJ1-5; no definite D call. The CDR3 extends over 14 amino acids. Per germline, CDR1 DFQATT and CDR2 SNEGSKA (reference sequence). Trimming stripped 1 base from V and 3 bases from J, with 10 bases between. The CDR3 is CSARGVGVNQPQHF. CDR3 bases: TGCAGTGCTAGAGGTGTCGGGGTCAATCAGCCCCAGCATTTT.

The CDR3 DNA is TGTGCCAGCCCAGGAGTGAACACTGAAGCTTTCTTT. Translating gives CASPGVNTEAFF. V gene TRBV21-1 combines with J gene TRBJ1-1. TRBV21-1 is an annotated pseudogene. The CDR3 extends over 12 amino acids.

The chain has TRBV28 and TRBJ2-7, with 8 bases that match TRBD1. Germline CDR1 and CDR2: MDHEN and SYDVKM. The V segment lost 6 bases and the J segment 6 bases; nucleotides outside the gene matches: 7. The CDR3 covers 13 residues. The CDR3 loop is CASRMTGDREQYF. In DNA form, the CDR3 reads TGTGCCAGCAGGATGACAGGGGACCGCGAGCAGTACTTC.

The chain couples TRBV12-3 or TRBV12-4 to TRBJ2-1; D unresolved. The CDR3 sequence is 19 residues long. V was trimmed by 3 bases and J by 5 bases, leaving 26 bases between them. The CDR3 DNA reads as TGTGCCAGCAGTTTTTCTAGGAATTACCGTTTTTCCGAGCACAATGAGCAGTTCTTC. It codes for CASSFSRNYRFSEHNEQFF.

The chain has TRBV5-1 and TRBJ2-2; D not certain. From germline, CDR1 is SGHRS and CDR2 YFSETQ. Between the trimmed V and J ends, which lost 7 bases and 1 base, there was a span of 14 bases. The length of the CDR3 is 15 residues. For the CDR3, the DNA is TGCGCCAGCCGAGTGTACAGACAGAACACCGGGGAGCTGTTTTTT. This translates into CASRVYRQNTGELFF.

This clonotype was counted ten times or more. This chain uses TRBV10-3 with TRBJ2-1, with 7 positions matching TRBD2. This CDR3 is 13 amino acids long. V lost 1 base to trimming and J lost 8 bases; unmatched junction nucleotides: 2. Germline V lookup: CDR1 ENHRY, CDR2 SYGVKD. The CDR3 region has the DNA TGTGCCATCAGTGAGTGGGGAGGGGATGAGCAGTTCTTC. It encodes CAISEWGGDEQFF.

The table lists this clonotype with a few counts. DNA of the CDR3: TGCAGCGTTGAAGGACCCGGAGGAACTTTCTTT. It yields the protein CSVEGPGGTFF. The J gene is TRBJ1-1, the V gene TRBV29-1; no reliable D call. The CDR3 is made up of 11 amino acids. From germline, CDR1 is SQVTM and CDR2 ANQGSEA. V gave up 1 base and J gave up 12 bases, with 12 bases separating them. The full variable domain, rest sourced from reference TRBV29-1 and TRBJ1-1, is SAVISQKPSRDICQRGTSLTIQCQVDSQVTMMFWYRQQPGQSLTLIATANQGSEATYESGFVIDKFPISRPNLTFSTLTVSNMSPEDSSIYLCSVEGPGGTFFGQGTRLTVV.

The V and J genes are TRBV20-1 and TRBJ2-4; 11 bases map to TRBD1. The germline V gene encodes CDR1 DFQATT and CDR2 SNEGSKA (reference sequence). J gave up 1 base and V 6 bases, and 5 bases lay outside the gene matches. The CDR3 loop spans 15 amino acids. The CDR3 DNA reads as TGCAGTGCGAGGGGACAGGGGGACGCCAAAAACATTCAGTACTTC. Protein product: CSARGQGDAKNIQYF.

V usage is TRBV6-5 and J usage is TRBJ2-2; 12 positions agree with TRBD1. The CDR3 has 17 residues. The V segment lost 1 base and the J segment 6 bases; nucleotides outside the gene matches: 6. CDR1 and CDR2 (germline): MNHEY, SVGAGI. In nucleotides, the CDR3 is TGTGCCAGCAGTTACTTAGGGACAGGGGGCCGGGCCGGGGAGCTGTTTTTT. It yields the protein CASSYLGTGGRAGELFF.